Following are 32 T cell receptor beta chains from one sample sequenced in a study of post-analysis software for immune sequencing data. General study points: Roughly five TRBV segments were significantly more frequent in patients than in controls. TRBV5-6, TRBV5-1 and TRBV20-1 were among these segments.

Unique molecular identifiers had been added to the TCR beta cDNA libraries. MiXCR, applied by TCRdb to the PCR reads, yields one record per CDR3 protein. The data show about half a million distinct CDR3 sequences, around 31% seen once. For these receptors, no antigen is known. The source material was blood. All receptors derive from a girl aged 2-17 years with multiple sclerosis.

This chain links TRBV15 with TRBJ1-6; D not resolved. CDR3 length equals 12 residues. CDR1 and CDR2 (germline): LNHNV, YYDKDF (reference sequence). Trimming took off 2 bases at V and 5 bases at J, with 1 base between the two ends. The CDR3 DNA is TGTGCCACCAGCAGAAATAATTCACCCCTCCACTTT. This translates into CATSRNNSPLHF.

The CDR3 spells CASSPRASGYYNEQFF. The CDR3 DNA follows: TGTGCCAGCAGCCCCAGGGCTAGCGGGTACTACAATGAGCAGTTCTTC. V gene TRBV7-6 combines with J gene TRBJ2-1, with 8 bases identical to TRBD2. The trim removed 5 bases at V and 3 bases at J, leaving 9 bases unmatched. The CDR3 spans 16 residues. The germline V gene encodes CDR1 SGHVS and CDR2 FNYEAQ.

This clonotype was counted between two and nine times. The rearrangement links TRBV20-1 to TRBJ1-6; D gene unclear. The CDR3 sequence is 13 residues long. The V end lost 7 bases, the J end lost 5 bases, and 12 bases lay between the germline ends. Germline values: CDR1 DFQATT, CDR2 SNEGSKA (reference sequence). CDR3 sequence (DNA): TGCAGTGTTCCGATTTTAGATAATTCACCCCTCCACTTT. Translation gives CSVPILDNSPLHF.

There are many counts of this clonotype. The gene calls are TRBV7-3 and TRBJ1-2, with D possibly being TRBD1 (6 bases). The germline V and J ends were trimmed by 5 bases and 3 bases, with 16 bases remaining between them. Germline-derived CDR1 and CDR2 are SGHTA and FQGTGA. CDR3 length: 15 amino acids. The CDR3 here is CASSQGGGDDYGYTF. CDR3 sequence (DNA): TGTGCCAGCAGCCAAGGAGGGGGGGACGACTATGGCTACACCTTC. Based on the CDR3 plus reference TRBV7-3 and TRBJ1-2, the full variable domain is GAGVSQTPSNKVTEKGKYVELRCDPISGHTALYWYRQSLGQGPEFLIYFQGTGAADDSGLPNDRFFAVRPEGSVSTLKIQRTERGDSAVYLCASSQGGGDDYGYTFGSGTRLTVV.

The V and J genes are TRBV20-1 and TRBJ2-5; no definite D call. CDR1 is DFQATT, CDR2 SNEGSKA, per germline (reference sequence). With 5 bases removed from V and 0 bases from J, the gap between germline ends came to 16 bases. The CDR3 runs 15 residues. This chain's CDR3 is CSARRVGRYQETQYF. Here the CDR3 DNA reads TGCAGTGCTCGCCGGGTCGGGCGGTACCAAGAGACCCAGTACTTC.

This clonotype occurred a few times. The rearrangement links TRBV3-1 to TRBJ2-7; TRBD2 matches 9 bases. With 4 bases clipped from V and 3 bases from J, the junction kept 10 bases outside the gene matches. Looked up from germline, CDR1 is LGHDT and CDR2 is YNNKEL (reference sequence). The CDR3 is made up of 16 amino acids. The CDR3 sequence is CASSPIGTSSYYEQYF. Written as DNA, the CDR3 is TGTGCCAGCAGCCCAATCGGGACTAGCTCCTACTACGAGCAGTACTTC.

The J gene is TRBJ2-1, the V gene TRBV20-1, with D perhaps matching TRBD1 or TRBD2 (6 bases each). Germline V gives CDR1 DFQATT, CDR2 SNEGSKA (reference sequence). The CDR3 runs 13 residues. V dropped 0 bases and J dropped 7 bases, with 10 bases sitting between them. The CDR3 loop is CSARDRGGNEQFF. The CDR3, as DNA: TGCAGTGCTAGAGATCGAGGGGGGAATGAGCAGTTCTTC.

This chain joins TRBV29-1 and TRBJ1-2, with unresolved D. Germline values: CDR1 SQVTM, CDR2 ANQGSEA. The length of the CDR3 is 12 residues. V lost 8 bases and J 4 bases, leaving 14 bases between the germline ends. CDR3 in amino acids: CSFYLGSYGYTF. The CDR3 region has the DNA TGCAGCTTTTATCTTGGCAGCTATGGCTACACCTTC. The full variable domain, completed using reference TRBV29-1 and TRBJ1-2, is SAVISQKPSRDICQRGTSLTIQCQVDSQVTMMFWYRQQPGQSLTLIATANQGSEATYESGFVIDKFPISRPNLTFSTLTVSNMSPEDSSIYLCSFYLGSYGYTFGSGTRLTVV.

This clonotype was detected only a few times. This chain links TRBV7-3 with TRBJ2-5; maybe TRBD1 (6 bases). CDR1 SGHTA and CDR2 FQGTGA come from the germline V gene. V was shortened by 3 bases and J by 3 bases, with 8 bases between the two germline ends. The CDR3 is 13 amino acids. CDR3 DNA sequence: TGTGCCAGCAGCTTTAACAGGGAAGAGACCCAGTACTTC. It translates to CASSFNREETQYF.

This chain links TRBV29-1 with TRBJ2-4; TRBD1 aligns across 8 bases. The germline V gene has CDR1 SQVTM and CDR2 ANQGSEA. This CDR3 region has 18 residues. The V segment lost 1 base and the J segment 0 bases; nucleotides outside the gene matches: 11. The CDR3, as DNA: TGCAGCGTTGAAGGTCTGAGAACAGGGGGGATAGCCAAAAACATTCAGTACTTC. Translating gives CSVEGLRTGGIAKNIQYF.

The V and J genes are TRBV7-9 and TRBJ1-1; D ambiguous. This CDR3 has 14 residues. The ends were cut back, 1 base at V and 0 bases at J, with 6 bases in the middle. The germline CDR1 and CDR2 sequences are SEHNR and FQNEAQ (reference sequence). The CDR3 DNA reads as TGTGCCAGCAGCTTAGAGGCGGTGAACACTGAAGCTTTCTTT. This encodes CASSLEAVNTEAFF.

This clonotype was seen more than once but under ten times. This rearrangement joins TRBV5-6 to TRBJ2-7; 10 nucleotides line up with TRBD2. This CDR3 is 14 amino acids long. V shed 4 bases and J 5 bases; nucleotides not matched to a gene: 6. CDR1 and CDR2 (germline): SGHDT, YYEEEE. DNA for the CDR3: TGTGCCAGCAGCACCCCCGGGACTAGCGACGAGCAGTACTTC. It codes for CASSTPGTSDEQYF. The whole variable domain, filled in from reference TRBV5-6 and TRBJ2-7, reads DAGVTQSPTHLIKTRGQQVTLRCSPKSGHDTVSWYQQALGQGPQFIFQYYEEEERQRGNFPDRFSGHQFPNYSSELNVNALLLGDSALYLCASSTPGTSDEQYFGPGTRLTVT.

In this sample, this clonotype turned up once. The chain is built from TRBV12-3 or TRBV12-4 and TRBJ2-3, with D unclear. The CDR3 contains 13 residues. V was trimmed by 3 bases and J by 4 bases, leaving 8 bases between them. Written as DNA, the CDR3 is TGTGCCAGCAGTTTTGCAACAGCAGATACGCAGTATTTT. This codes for CASSFATADTQYF.

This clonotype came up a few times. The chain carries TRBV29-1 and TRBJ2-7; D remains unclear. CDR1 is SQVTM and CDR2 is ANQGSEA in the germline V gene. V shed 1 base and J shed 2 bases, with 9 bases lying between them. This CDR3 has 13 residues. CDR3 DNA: TGCAGCGTTGAAGGGTCAGAGGCCTACGAGCAGTACTTC. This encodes CSVEGSEAYEQYF.

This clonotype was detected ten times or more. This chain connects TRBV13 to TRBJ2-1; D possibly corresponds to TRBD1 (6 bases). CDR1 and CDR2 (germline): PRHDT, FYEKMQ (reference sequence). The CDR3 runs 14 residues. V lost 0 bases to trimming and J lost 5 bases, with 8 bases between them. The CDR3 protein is CASSLGGADNEQFF. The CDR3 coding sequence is TGTGCCAGCAGCTTAGGGGGGGCCGACAATGAGCAGTTCTTC.

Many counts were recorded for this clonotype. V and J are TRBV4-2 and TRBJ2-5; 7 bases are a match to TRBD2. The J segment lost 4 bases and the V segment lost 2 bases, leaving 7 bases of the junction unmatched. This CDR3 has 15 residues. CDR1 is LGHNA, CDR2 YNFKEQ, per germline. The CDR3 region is CASSQSTGGGETQYF. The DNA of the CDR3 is TGTGCCAGCAGCCAATCCACGGGGGGTGGAGAGACCCAGTACTTC.

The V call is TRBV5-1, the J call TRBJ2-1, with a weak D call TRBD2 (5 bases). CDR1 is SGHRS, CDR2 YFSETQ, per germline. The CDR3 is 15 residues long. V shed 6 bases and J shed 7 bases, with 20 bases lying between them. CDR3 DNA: TGCGCCAGCATGCATCCCTCCCGGGGTGGTAATGAGCAGTTCTTC. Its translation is CASMHPSRGGNEQFF.

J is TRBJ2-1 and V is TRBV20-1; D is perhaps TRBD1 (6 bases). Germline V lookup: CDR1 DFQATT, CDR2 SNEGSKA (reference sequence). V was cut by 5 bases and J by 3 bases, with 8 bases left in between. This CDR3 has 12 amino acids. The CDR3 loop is CSAGDIYNEQFF. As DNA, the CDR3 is TGCAGTGCTGGGGACATCTACAATGAGCAGTTCTTC.

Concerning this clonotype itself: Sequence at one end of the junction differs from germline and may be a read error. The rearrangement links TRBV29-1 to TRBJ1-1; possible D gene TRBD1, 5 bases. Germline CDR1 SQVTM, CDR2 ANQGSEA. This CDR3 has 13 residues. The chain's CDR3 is CSAVGLSGTEPFF. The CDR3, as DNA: TGCAGCGCCGTCGGCCTCTCAGGGACTGAACCTTTCTTT.

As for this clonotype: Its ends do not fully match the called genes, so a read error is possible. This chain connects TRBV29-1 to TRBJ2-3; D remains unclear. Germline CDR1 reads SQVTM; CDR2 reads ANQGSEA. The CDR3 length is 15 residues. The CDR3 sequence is CSVDPFAPSRDTQYF. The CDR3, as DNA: TGCAGCGTTGATCCGTTTGCCCCAAGCAGAGATACGCAGTATTTT.

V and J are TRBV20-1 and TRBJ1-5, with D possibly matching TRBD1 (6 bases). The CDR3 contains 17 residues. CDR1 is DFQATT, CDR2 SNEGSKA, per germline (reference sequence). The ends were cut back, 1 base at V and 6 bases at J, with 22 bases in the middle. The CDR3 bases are TGCAGTGCTAGAGTTTGGGGGGGGGCAGGTCTTGGTCAGCCCCAGCATTTT. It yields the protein CSARVWGGAGLGQPQHF.

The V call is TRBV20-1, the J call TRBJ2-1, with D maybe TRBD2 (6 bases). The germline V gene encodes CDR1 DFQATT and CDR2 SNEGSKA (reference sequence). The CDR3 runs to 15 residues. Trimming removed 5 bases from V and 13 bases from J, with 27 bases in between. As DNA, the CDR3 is TGCAGTGCTCGAGGACCGGACGCCCTCCGGGGGACCCAGTTCTTC. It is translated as CSARGPDALRGTQFF.

This chain's CDR3 is CASSRLAELSYEQYF. CDR3 in DNA: TGTGCCAGCAGCCGACTAGCCGAGCTCTCCTACGAGCAGTACTTC. The chain joins TRBV14 to TRBJ2-7, with 7 bases identical to TRBD2. CDR3 length: 15 amino acids. The V gene's germline CDR1 is SGHDN and CDR2 FVKESK. Germline trimming cut 4 bases from V and 0 bases from J; bases unmatched to any gene: 6.

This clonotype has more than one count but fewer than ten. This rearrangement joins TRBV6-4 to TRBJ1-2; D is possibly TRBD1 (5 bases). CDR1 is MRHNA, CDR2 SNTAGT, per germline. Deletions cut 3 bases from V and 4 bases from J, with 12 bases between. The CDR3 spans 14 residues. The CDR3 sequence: CASSEFHGAYGYTF. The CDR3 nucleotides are TGTGCCAGCAGTGAATTCCACGGGGCCTATGGCTACACCTTC.

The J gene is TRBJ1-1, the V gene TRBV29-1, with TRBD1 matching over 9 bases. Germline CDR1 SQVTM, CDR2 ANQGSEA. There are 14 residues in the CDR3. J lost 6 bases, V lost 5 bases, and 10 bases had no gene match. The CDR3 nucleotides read TGCAGCGTTCAAAGGTTGGGACAGGGAGCTGAAGCTTTCTTT. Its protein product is CSVQRLGQGAEAFF.

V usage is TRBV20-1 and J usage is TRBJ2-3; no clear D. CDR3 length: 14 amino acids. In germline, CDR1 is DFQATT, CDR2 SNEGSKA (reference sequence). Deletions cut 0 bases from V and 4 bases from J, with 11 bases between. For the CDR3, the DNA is TGCAGTGCTAGAGACCCCGTCGCAGCAGATACGCAGTATTTT. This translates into CSARDPVAADTQYF.

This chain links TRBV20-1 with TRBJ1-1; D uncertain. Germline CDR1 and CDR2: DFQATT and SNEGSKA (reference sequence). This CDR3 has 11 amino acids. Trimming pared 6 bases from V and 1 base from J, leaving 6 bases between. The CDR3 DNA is TGCAGTGCCCACAAGAACACTGAAGCTTTCTTT. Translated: CSAHKNTEAFF.

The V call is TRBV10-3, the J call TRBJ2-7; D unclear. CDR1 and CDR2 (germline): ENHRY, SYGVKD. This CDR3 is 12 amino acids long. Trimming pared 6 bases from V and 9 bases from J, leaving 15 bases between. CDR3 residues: CAISPDSSGQYF. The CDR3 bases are TGTGCCATCAGCCCCGATTCTTCCGGGCAGTACTTC.

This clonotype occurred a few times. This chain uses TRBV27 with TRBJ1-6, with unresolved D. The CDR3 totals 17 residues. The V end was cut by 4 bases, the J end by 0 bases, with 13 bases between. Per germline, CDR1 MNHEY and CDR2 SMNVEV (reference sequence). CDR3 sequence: CASSSRTSGSYNSPLHF. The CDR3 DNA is TGTGCCAGCAGTTCCCGGACTTCGGGCTCCTATAATTCACCCCTCCACTTT.

As DNA, the CDR3 is TGTGCCAGCAGCTTTGGGGCTCAAAATCAGCCCCAGCATTTT. Translation: CASSFGAQNQPQHF. This chain links TRBV7-9 with TRBJ1-5; D may be TRBD1 (5 bases). Looked up from germline, CDR1 is SEHNR and CDR2 is FQNEAQ (reference sequence). Trimming stripped 3 bases from V and 4 bases from J, with 10 bases between. This CDR3 spans 14 amino acids. Based on the CDR3 plus reference TRBV7-9 and TRBJ1-5, the full variable domain is DTGVSQNPRHKITKRGQNVTFRCDPISEHNRLYWYRQTLGQGPEFLTYFQNEAQLEKSRLLSDRFSAERPKGSFSTLEIQRTEQGDSAMYLCASSFGAQNQPQHFGDGTRLSIL.

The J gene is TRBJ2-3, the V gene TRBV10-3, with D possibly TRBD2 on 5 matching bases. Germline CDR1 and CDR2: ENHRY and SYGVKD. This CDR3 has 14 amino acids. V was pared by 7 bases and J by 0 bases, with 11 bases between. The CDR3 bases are TGTGCCATCATGAGCGGCGCTAGCACAGATACGCAGTATTTT. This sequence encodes CAIMSGASTDTQYF.

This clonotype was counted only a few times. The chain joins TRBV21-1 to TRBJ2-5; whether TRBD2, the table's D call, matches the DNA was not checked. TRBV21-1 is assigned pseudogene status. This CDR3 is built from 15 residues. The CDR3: CASSKVQSMQETQYF. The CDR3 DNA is TGTGCCAGCAGCAAAGTACAGTCCATGCAAGAGACCCAGTACTTC.